This is a list of T cell receptor beta chains from one sample in a study of untreated major depressive disorder. Produced via immunoSEQ multiplex PCR; TCRdb's table is partial and in-frame only. The sample shows 20,000 or so clones, about 89% of them seen only once. The sample was CD4+ T cells from PBMCs. Every receptor here comes from a woman aged 25 to 39 in good health. Each CDR3 is given with its conserved first and last residue. D genes are given only for firm matches. The listing skips clone size in some rows; elsewhere it reads once, few, many or a size class.

D gene: TRBD1
J gene: TRBJ2-3
clone size: -
V gene: TRBV5-1
CDR3 protein: CASSLVQGADTQYF
CDR3 DNA: TGCGCCAGCAGCTTGGTGCAGGGGGCAGATACGCAGTATTTT

D gene: -
J gene: TRBJ1-1
clone size: -
V gene: TRBV5-6
CDR3 protein: CASSLLTVLGGQTEAFF
CDR3 DNA: TGTGCCAGCAGCTTACTGACAGTCCTAGGAGGACAGACTGAAGCTTTCTTT

D gene: -
J gene: TRBJ1-6
clone size: once
V gene: TRBV7-2
CDR3 protein: CASSPKGGNSPLHF
CDR3 DNA: TGTGCCAGCAGCCCCAAAGGGGGTAATTCACCCCTCCACTTT

D gene: TRBD1
J gene: TRBJ1-6
clone size: -
V gene: TRBV6-4
CDR3 protein: CATWTGITYNSPLHF
CDR3 DNA: TGTGCCACCTGGACAGGGATCACCTATAATTCACCCCTCCACTTT

D gene: TRBD1
J gene: TRBJ2-1
clone size: -
V gene: TRBV5-1
CDR3 protein: CASSLVRDRGGNEQFF
CDR3 DNA: TGCGCCAGCAGCTTGGTACGGGACAGGGGAGGGAATGAGCAGTTCTTC

D gene: TRBD1
J gene: TRBJ1-4
clone size: -
V gene: TRBV6-1
CDR3 protein: CATSGQGISEKLFF
CDR3 DNA: TGTGCCACGTCTGGACAGGGGATTTCTGAAAAACTGTTTTTT

D gene: -
J gene: TRBJ1-3
clone size: -
V gene: TRBV29-1
CDR3 protein: CSVSPGGRDTIYF
CDR3 DNA: TGCAGCGTCTCCCCCGGGGGCCGGGACACCATATATTTT

D gene: -
J gene: TRBJ2-1
clone size: -
V gene: TRBV30
CDR3 protein: CAWRRLLASYNEQFF
CDR3 DNA: TGTGCCTGGAGGCGGTTACTTGCTTCCTACAATGAGCAGTTCTTC

D gene: -
J gene: TRBJ1-1
clone size: -
V gene: TRBV18
CDR3 protein: CASSPTEMNTEAFF
CDR3 DNA: TGTGCCAGCTCCCCGACAGAAATGAACACTGAAGCTTTCTTT

D gene: TRBD1
J gene: TRBJ1-1
clone size: -
V gene: TRBV9
CDR3 protein: CASSGDRGNTEAFF
CDR3 DNA: TGTGCCAGCAGCGGGGACAGGGGGAACACTGAAGCTTTCTTT

D gene: TRBD1
J gene: TRBJ1-2
clone size: -
V gene: TRBV19
CDR3 protein: CASSISTGANYGYTF
CDR3 DNA: TGTGCCAGTAGTATCTCGACAGGGGCTAACTATGGCTACACCTTC

D gene: -
J gene: TRBJ2-2
clone size: -
V gene: TRBV14
CDR3 protein: CASSQLTDTGELFF
CDR3 DNA: TGTGCCAGCAGCCAATTAACAGACACCGGGGAGCTGTTTTTT

D gene: -
J gene: TRBJ1-1
clone size: -
V gene: TRBV18
CDR3 protein: CASSPPNTEAFF
CDR3 DNA: TGTGCCAGCTCACCCCCTAACACTGAAGCTTTCTTT

D gene: -
J gene: TRBJ2-2
clone size: once
V gene: TRBV6-6
CDR3 protein: CASSTQNTGELFF
CDR3 DNA: TGTGCCAGCAGCACTCAGAACACCGGGGAGCTGTTTTTT

D gene: -
J gene: TRBJ1-2
clone size: few
V gene: TRBV7-2
CDR3 protein: CASSLVQTAHYGYTF
CDR3 DNA: TGTGCCAGCAGCTTAGTCCAGACAGCTCACTATGGCTACACCTTC

D gene: -
J gene: TRBJ2-7
clone size: -
V gene: TRBV5-1
CDR3 protein: CASSPAKGYEQYF
CDR3 DNA: TGCGCCAGCAGCCCGGCTAAAGGGTACGAGCAGTACTTC

D gene: -
J gene: TRBJ2-1
clone size: -
V gene: TRBV27
CDR3 protein: CASIPRLVSSYNEQFF
CDR3 DNA: TGTGCCAGCATCCCCCGATTGGTAAGCTCCTACAATGAGCAGTTCTTC

D gene: -
J gene: TRBJ2-1
clone size: -
V gene: TRBV7-8
CDR3 protein: CASSLGSGSTNEQFF
CDR3 DNA: TGTGCCAGCAGCTTAGGGTCAGGTAGCACGAATGAGCAGTTCTTC

D gene: -
J gene: TRBJ1-3
clone size: -
V gene: TRBV4-3
CDR3 protein: CASSQEFGNTIYF
CDR3 DNA: TGCGCCAGCAGCCAAGAGTTTGGAAACACCATATATTTT

D gene: -
J gene: TRBJ2-7
clone size: -
V gene: TRBV7-2
CDR3 protein: CASRLSGGNEQYF
CDR3 DNA: TGTGCCAGCAGACTTAGTGGGGGGAACGAGCAGTACTTC

D gene: -
J gene: TRBJ2-2
clone size: -
V gene: TRBV11-2
CDR3 protein: CASSPKLYTGELFF
CDR3 DNA: TGTGCCAGCAGCCCCAAACTCTACACCGGGGAGCTGTTTTTT

D gene: TRBD1
J gene: TRBJ1-3
clone size: -
V gene: TRBV5-1
CDR3 protein: CASSPLTGAFSGNTIYF
CDR3 DNA: TGCGCCAGCAGCCCCTTGACAGGGGCCTTCTCTGGAAACACCATATATTTT

D gene: -
J gene: TRBJ2-5
clone size: -
V gene: TRBV7-2
CDR3 protein: CASSFTPEGTQYF
CDR3 DNA: TGTGCCAGCAGCTTTACTCCGGAAGGGACCCAGTACTTC

D gene: TRBD1
J gene: TRBJ1-2
clone size: -
V gene: TRBV10-3
CDR3 protein: CAITTDRALNYGYTF
CDR3 DNA: TGTGCCATCACCACGGACAGGGCACTCAACTATGGCTACACCTTC

D gene: -
J gene: TRBJ2-1
clone size: -
V gene: TRBV2
CDR3 protein: CASSESGLYGEQFF
CDR3 DNA: TGTGCCAGCAGTGAGTCGGGGCTCTATGGTGAGCAGTTCTTC

D gene: -
J gene: TRBJ2-2
clone size: -
V gene: TRBV11-2
CDR3 protein: CASVRANTGELFF
CDR3 DNA: TGTGCCTCCGTACGGGCGAACACCGGGGAGCTGTTTTTT